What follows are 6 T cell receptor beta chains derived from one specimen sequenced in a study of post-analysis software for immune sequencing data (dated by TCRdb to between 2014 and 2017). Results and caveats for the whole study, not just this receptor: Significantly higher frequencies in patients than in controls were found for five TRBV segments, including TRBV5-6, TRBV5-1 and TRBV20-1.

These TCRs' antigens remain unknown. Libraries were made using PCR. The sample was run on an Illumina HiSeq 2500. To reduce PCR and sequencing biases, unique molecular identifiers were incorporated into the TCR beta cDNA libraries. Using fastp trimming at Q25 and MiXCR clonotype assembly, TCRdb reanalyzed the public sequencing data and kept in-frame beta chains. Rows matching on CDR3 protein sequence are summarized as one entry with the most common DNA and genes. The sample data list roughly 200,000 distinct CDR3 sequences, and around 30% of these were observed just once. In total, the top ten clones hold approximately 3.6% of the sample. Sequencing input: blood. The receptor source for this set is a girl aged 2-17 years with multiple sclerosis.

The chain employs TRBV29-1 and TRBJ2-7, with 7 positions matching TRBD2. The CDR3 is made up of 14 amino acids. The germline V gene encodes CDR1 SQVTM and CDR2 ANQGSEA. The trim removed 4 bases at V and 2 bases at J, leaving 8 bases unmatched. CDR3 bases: TGCAGCGTTGCCGGTCGGGAGGCACCCTACGAGCAGTACTTC. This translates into CSVAGREAPYEQYF.

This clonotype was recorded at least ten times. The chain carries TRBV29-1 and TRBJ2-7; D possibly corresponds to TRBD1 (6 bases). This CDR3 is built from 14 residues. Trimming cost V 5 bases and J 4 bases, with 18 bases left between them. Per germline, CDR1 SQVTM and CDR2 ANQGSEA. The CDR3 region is CSVPVGGENYEQYF. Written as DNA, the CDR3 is TGCAGCGTTCCGGTAGGGGGTGAGAATTACGAGCAGTACTTC.

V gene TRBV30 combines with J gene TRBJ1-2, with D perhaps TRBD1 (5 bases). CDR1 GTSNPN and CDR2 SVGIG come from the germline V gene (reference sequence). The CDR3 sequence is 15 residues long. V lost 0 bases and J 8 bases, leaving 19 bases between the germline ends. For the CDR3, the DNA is TGTGCCTGGAGTGTATTGGGAGAGGGGAGGCACGGCTACACCTTC. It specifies CAWSVLGEGRHGYTF.

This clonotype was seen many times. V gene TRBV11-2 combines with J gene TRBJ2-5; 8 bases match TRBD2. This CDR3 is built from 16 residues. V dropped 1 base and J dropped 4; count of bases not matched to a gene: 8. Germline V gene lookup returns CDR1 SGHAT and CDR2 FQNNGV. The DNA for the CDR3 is TGTGCCAGCAGCTTAGCCCCGGGAGGGTCGGGAGAGACCCAGTACTTC. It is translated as CASSLAPGGSGETQYF.

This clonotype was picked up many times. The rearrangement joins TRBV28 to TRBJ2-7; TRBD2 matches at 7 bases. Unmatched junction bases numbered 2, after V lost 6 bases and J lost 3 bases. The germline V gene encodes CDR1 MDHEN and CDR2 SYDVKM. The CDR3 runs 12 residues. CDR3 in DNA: TGTGCCAGCAGCTTAGCGGGCTACGAGCAGTACTTC. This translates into CASSLAGYEQYF.

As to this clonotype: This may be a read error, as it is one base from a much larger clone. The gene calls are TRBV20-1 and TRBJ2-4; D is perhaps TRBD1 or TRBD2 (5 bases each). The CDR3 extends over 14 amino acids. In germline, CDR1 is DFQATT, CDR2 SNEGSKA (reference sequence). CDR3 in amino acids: CSAGEWDVKNIQYF. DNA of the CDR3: TGCAGTGCTGGAGAGTGGGACGTTAAAAACATTCAGTACTTC.